The T cell receptor (beta chain) under discussion was sequenced for a study of T-cell memory formation after mild COVID-19. Germline CDR1 is LGHNA and CDR2 is YNFKEQ. This CDR3 contains 17 residues. After removal of 2 bases from V and 5 bases from J, the junction contained 9 bases not matched to a gene. TCRdb passed the 5' RACE reads through MiXCR, listing each CDR3 protein once. The sample includes approximately 450,000 distinct CDR3 sequences, roughly 18% of them seen just once. The sequencing sample was made of PBMCs or a T cell subset sorted from them (not recorded which). The TCR originated in an adult woman who had mild COVID-19 (a few samples of this study predate the infection). Cell type and time point are not known. This chain joins TRBV4-2 and TRBJ2-2; TRBD1 matches 9 bases. The CDR3 protein is CASSQFVSGQGTGELFF. In nucleotides, the CDR3 is TGTGCCAGCAGCCAATTCGTATCGGGACAGGGAACCGGGGAGCTGTTTTTT.